This TCR beta chain was obtained from a study of human T cells and chemical hapten exposure. Study-level background: Application of 0.01% DPC to the upper back was done by patch test, with a reading at 6 days.

Specified time point: pre-sensitization, week 0. Treatment denoted: therapeutic diphenylcyclopropenone sensitization with weekly scalp DPC. TCRdb recomputed calls from the RACE reads with MiXCR, one row per CDR3 protein. The table lists a few hundred thousand distinct CDR3 sequences, about 5.4% of them singletons. The CDR3 covers 14 residues. V lost 6 bases and J lost 0, with 11 bases in between. The sample consisted of whole blood, taken in connection with sensitization to the hapten diphenylcyclopropenone (DPC). The chain is built from TRBV12-3 or TRBV12-4 and TRBJ1-1, with D maybe TRBD1 (5 bases). The receptor's source is a woman aged 18-35 years with alopecia areata. Some clones in this sample may be carry-over from other donors' samples. The CDR3 coding sequence is TGTGCCAGCAGCTCCGACAGATTGAACACTGAAGCTTTCTTT. Translated, it gives CASSSDRLNTEAFF.